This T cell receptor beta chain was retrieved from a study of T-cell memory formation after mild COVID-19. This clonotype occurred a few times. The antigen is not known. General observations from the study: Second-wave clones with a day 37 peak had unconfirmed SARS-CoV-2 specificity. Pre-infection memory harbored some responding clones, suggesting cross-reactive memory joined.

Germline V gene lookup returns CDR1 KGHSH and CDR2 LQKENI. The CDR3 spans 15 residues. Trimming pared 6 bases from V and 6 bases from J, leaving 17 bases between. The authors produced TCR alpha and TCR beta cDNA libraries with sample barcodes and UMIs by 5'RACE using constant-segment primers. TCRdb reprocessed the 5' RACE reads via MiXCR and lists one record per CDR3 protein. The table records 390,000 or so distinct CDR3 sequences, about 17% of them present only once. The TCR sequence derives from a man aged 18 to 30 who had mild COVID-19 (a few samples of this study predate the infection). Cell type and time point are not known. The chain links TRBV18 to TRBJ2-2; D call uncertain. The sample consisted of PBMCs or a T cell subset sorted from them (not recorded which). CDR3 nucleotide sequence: TGTGCCAGCTCGTCCGACGGCGACCTAGCCGGGGAGCTGTTTTTT. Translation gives CASSSDGDLAGELFF. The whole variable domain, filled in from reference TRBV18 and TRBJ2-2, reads NAGVMQNPRHLVRRRGQEARLRCSPMKGHSHVYWYRQLPEEGLKFMVYLQKENIIDESGMPKERFSAEFPKEGPSILRIQQVVRGDSAAYFCASSSDGDLAGELFFGEGSRLTVL.